This passage covers 3 T cell receptor beta chains from one sample sequenced in a study of shared clonotypes between healthy human individuals. Naive CD8 populations comprised CD45RO-negative cells positively selected for CCR7, excluding terminally differentiated effector memory CD45RA+ cells. The method was immunoSEQ multiplex PCR; TCRdb's version includes in-frame clones alone and lacks a portion of them. The sample records nearly 2 million clones, approximately 94% being singletons. Sequenced: naive CD8+ T cells sorted from blood. The receptors derive from a man aged 18-30 years in good health.

The chain recombines TRBV9 with TRBJ2-7; TRBD1 agrees at 7 bases. Germline V gene data show CDR1 as SGDLS and CDR2 as YYNGEE. The CDR3 consists of 14 residues. With V trimmed by 4 bases and J by 6 bases, 10 bases remained unmatched. In DNA form, the CDR3 reads TGTGCCAGCAGCCCCGACAGGGTGGAGGTCGAGCAGTACTTC. Translating it yields CASSPDRVEVEQYF.

This rearrangement joins TRBV9 to TRBJ2-5; D is ambiguous. V lost 1 base to trimming and J lost 0 bases, with 7 bases between them. Per germline, CDR1 SGDLS and CDR2 YYNGEE. The CDR3 has 14 residues. CDR3 nucleotide sequence: TGTGCCAGCAGCGTAATGGCTTACCAAGAGACCCAGTACTTC. This codes for CASSVMAYQETQYF.

Worth noting for this clone: This sample includes further DNA sequences coding for the same CDR3. The CDR3 sequence is CASSVGQSYEQYF. In DNA, the CDR3 is TGTGCCAGCAGCGTAGGCCAGTCCTACGAGCAGTACTTC. The gene calls are TRBV9 and TRBJ2-7; no clear D. Germline V CDR1 and CDR2: SGDLS, YYNGEE. The CDR3 runs 13 residues. With 0 bases removed from V and 1 base from J, the gap between germline ends came to 5 bases.